This is a list of T cell receptor beta chains from one sample in a study of T cells after yellow fever vaccination. TCRdb itself ran the 5' RACE reads through MiXCR, one entry per CDR3 protein. This table has about 58,000 distinct CDR3 sequences, approximately 6.5% appearing once. The sample was CD8+ T cells sorted from PBMCs, taken on the day of the first yellow fever vaccination. The receptor set was obtained from a man between 18 and 35 years old who received the YFV17D yellow fever vaccine. The CDR3 runs from the conserved cysteine through the conserved F or W. D genes are given only for firm matches. Clone size is given for some rows only: seen once, a few or many times, or a class if the clone is expanded.

j_call clone_size v_call d_call cdr3_aa cdr3_nt
TRBJ2-7 - TRBV6-5 - CASSYSEELHYEQYF TGTGCCAGCAGTTACTCGGAGGAACTTCACTACGAGCAGTACTTC
TRBJ1-4 - TRBV12-5 TRBD1 CASGSRGDRGLLGEKLFF TGTGCTAGTGGTTCGAGAGGGGACAGGGGGCTACTAGGTGAAAAACTGTTTTTT
TRBJ1-1 many TRBV20-1 - CSAIPGNTEAFF TGCAGTGCTATTCCGGGGAACACTGAAGCTTTCTTT
TRBJ1-1 - TRBV19 TRBD1 CASTHTRDRRFMNTEAFF TGTGCCAGTACCCATACTCGGGACAGGAGATTTATGAACACTGAAGCTTTCTTT
TRBJ1-1 - TRBV12-3/TRBV12-4 - CASSSADKNTEAFF TGTGCCAGCAGTTCGGCAGACAAGAACACTGAAGCTTTCTTT
TRBJ1-1 many TRBV4-3 - CASSQDGGWTEAFF TGCGCCAGCAGCCAAGATGGGGGGTGGACTGAAGCTTTCTTT
TRBJ2-2 - TRBV4-2 TRBD1 CARSPEKGAAGELFF TGTGCCAGGAGCCCCGAGAAGGGGGCGGCCGGGGAGCTGTTTTTT
TRBJ2-7 - TRBV7-6 TRBD2 CASSPGVRTRDYEQYF TGTGCCAGCAGCCCCGGGGTCCGGACTAGGGACTACGAGCAGTACTTC
TRBJ1-5 many TRBV7-9 - CASSLDPGSQPQHF TGTGCCAGCAGCTTAGACCCAGGGAGTCAGCCCCAGCATTTT
TRBJ1-5 many TRBV4-3 - CASSASSGQPQHF TGCGCCAGCAGTGCCAGTTCTGGTCAGCCCCAGCATTTT
TRBJ2-2 many TRBV12-3/TRBV12-4 TRBD2 CASTGLAGGHVTGELFF TGTGCCAGCACGGGACTAGCGGGGGGGCACGTCACCGGGGAGCTGTTTTTT
TRBJ2-3 many TRBV20-1 - CSADGGSGGASDTQYF TGCAGTGCTGACGGCGGGAGTGGGGGGGCCTCAGATACGCAGTATTTT
TRBJ2-7 - TRBV7-8 - CASSLGDSAYEQYF TGTGCCAGCAGCCTCGGTGACAGTGCCTACGAGCAGTACTTC
TRBJ2-3 many TRBV15 TRBD2 CATSRGLAEDTQYF TGTGCCACCAGCAGAGGACTAGCGGAAGATACGCAGTATTTT
TRBJ2-3 few TRBV28 - CASTSQEPSTDTQYF TGTGCCAGCACTTCACAGGAGCCGAGCACAGATACGCAGTATTTT
TRBJ2-5 few TRBV19 - CASSAHDSSAVGETQYF TGTGCCAGTAGTGCCCACGACTCTAGCGCCGTGGGAGAGACCCAGTACTTC
TRBJ1-6 few TRBV6-2/TRBV6-3 - CASGTGRYNSPLHF TGTGCCAGCGGAACGGGGAGATATAATTCACCCCTCCACTTT
TRBJ1-5 few TRBV11-2 - CASSLGGDQPQHF TGTGCCAGCAGCTTAGGGGGAGATCAGCCCCAGCATTTT
TRBJ1-1 few TRBV19 - CASSPGNTEAFF TGTGCCAGTAGCCCGGGGAACACTGAAGCTTTCTTT
TRBJ1-1 many TRBV5-6 - CASSFSWRGKNTEAFF TGTGCCAGCAGCTTTTCCTGGAGGGGGAAGAACACTGAAGCTTTCTTT
TRBJ2-1 - TRBV27 TRBD2 CASSSRPGLAGGRYSSYNEQFF TGTGCCAGCAGTTCCCGACCGGGACTAGCGGGGGGCCGATATAGCTCCTACAATGAGCAGTTCTTC
TRBJ2-5 many TRBV15 - CATSRANPKETQYF TGTGCCACCAGCAGGGCCAATCCCAAAGAGACCCAGTACTTC
TRBJ2-5 many TRBV4-1 TRBD2 CASSQETLAGQETQYF TGCGCCAGCAGCCAAGAAACACTAGCGGGACAAGAGACCCAGTACTTC
TRBJ2-7 many TRBV29-1 TRBD1 CSVALGTGEQYF TGCAGCGTAGCCCTAGGGACAGGGGAGCAGTACTTC
TRBJ2-7 few TRBV5-1 TRBD2 CASSSIASGSTYEQYF TGCGCCAGCAGCTCGATTGCTAGCGGGAGCACCTACGAGCAGTACTTC
TRBJ2-1 few TRBV12-3/TRBV12-4 TRBD2 CASTPSPGLAGGSSYNEQFF TGTGCCAGCACGCCATCCCCGGGACTAGCGGGGGGGAGCTCCTACAATGAGCAGTTCTTC
TRBJ2-7 few TRBV7-2 - CASSLGSGSYEQYF TGTGCCAGCAGCTTAGGTTCGGGTTCGTACGAGCAGTACTTC
TRBJ1-2 - TRBV6-2/TRBV6-3 - CASSYVGFTDGYTF TGTGCCAGCAGTTACGTCGGATTTACAGATGGCTACACCTTC
TRBJ2-1 many TRBV4-1 - CASSPSSYNEQFF TGCGCCAGCAGCCCCAGCTCCTACAATGAGCAGTTCTTC
TRBJ1-1 few TRBV19 - CASSTFGRTEAFF TGTGCCAGTAGTACCTTCGGACGGACTGAAGCTTTCTTT
TRBJ1-1 - TRBV19 - CASSMGLTNTEAFF TGTGCCAGTAGTATGGGACTTACGAACACTGAAGCTTTCTTT
TRBJ2-4 many TRBV7-3 - CASSSLPTDIQYF TGTGCCAGCAGCTCCCTCCCGACAGATATTCAGTACTTC
TRBJ2-7 - TRBV6-5 - CASSYSSARDEQYF TGTGCCAGCAGTTACTCGAGTGCCAGGGACGAGCAGTACTTC
TRBJ2-7 few TRBV6-1 TRBD1 CASSAGTEGEQYF TGTGCCAGCAGTGCCGGGACAGAGGGCGAGCAGTACTTC
TRBJ2-6 many TRBV27 - CASSSLGRIGANVLTF TGTGCCAGCAGTTCCCTAGGACGGATTGGGGCCAACGTCCTGACTTTC
TRBJ1-5 many TRBV3-1 TRBD1 CASSQSGTGEDQPQHF TGTGCCAGCAGCCAATCCGGGACAGGGGAGGATCAGCCCCAGCATTTT
TRBJ2-5 many TRBV7-6 - CASSPGRRGTQYF TGTGCCAGCAGCCCAGGACGGAGGGGTACCCAGTACTTC
TRBJ1-2 few TRBV9 TRBD1 CASSASFHNRGRRGYTF TGTGCCAGCAGCGCCAGCTTTCATAACAGGGGGCGGCGGGGCTACACCTTC
TRBJ2-7 many TRBV12-3/TRBV12-4 TRBD1 CASSWGQSYEQYF TGTGCCAGCAGTTGGGGACAGTCCTACGAGCAGTACTTC
TRBJ2-7 many TRBV12-3/TRBV12-4 - CASSLGRDEQYF TGTGCCAGCAGTTTAGGGAGGGACGAGCAGTACTTC
TRBJ1-1 - TRBV29-1 - CSVVGGRGTEAFF TGCAGCGTGGTCGGGGGGCGAGGGACTGAAGCTTTCTTT
TRBJ1-5 many TRBV6-6 - CASSSGLSSQHF TGTGCCAGCAGTTCCGGCCTCTCGTCCCAGCATTTT
TRBJ2-6 many TRBV15 - CATRDFPASSGANVLTF TGTGCCACCAGGGATTTCCCGGCGAGCTCTGGGGCCAACGTCCTGACTTTC
TRBJ2-3 few TRBV11-2 TRBD2 CASSLDGLAGFTDTQYF TGTGCCAGCAGCTTAGATGGTCTAGCGGGGTTCACAGATACGCAGTATTTT
TRBJ1-1 - TRBV4-1 - CASSQDPSGEHTEAFF TGCGCCAGCAGCCAAGATCCCAGCGGGGAGCACACTGAAGCTTTCTTT
TRBJ2-1 few TRBV5-6 - CASSLVRGEQFF TGTGCCAGCAGCTTGGTTAGGGGTGAGCAGTTCTTC
TRBJ2-5 few TRBV25-1 TRBD1 CASSDRDREGETQYF TGTGCCAGCAGTGACAGGGACAGGGAAGGCGAGACCCAGTACTTC
TRBJ1-5 few TRBV6-1 - CASSEGTLGWEPQHF TGTGCCAGCAGTGAGGGGACACTCGGATGGGAGCCCCAGCATTTT
TRBJ2-5 - TRBV27 - CASSPGSLGETQYF TGTGCCAGCAGTCCCGGGTCGCTCGGGGAGACCCAGTACTTC
TRBJ2-1 - TRBV12-3/TRBV12-4 - CASSSPAGRYYNEQFF TGTGCCAGCAGTTCCCCAGCAGGGAGATACTACAATGAGCAGTTCTTC
TRBJ1-1 many TRBV20-1 TRBD1 CSAPKTGRNTEAFF TGCAGTGCTCCGAAGACAGGGAGGAACACTGAAGCTTTCTTT